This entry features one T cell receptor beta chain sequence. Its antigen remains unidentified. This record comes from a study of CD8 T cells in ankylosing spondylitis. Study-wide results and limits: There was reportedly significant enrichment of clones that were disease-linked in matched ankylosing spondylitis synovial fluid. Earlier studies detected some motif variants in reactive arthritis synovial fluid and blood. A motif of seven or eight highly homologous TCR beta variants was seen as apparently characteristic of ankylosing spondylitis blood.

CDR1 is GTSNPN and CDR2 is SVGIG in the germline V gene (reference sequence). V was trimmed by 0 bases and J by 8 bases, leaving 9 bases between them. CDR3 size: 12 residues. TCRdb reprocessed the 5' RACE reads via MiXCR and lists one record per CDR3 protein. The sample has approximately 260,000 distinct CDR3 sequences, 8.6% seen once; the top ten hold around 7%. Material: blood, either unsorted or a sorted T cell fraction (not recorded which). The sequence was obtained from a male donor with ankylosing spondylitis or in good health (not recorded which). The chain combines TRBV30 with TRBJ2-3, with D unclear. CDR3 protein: CAWSVNSGTQYF. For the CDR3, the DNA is TGTGCCTGGAGTGTAAATTCGGGTACGCAGTATTTT.